This T cell receptor beta chain derives from a study of shared clonotypes between healthy human individuals (dated by TCRdb to 2020 to 2021). At the level of the whole study: A couple of women and a few men aged 18 to 49 years were included in the cohort. Blood TCR repertoires of 5 or 6 healthy adults were deeply sequenced to estimate repertoire size and the extent of clonotype sharing between individuals. To increase sequencing depth and limit assay-specific biases, different laboratories used diverse techniques to prepare libraries and sequence TCR repertoires. Each donor's leukapheresis produced roughly between about 0.9 and 9.5 billion PBMCs.

The germline V gene specifies SGHRS as CDR1 and YFSETQ as CDR2. From the cysteine through the phenylalanine, the CDR3 covers 17 amino acids. The only DNA kept is the CDR3, 51 bases in frame from the first base. V lost 5 bases and J lost 1 base; the stretch between them is 19 bases long. The research as a whole found: Only blood was sampled, and tissue TCR repertoires likely differ from those in blood. Pairwise subsampling led to the expectation that sequencing depth would affect the degree of clonotype sharing among donors. The small number of donors limited the genetic and exposure-history diversity represented.

Donors were healthy HIV-negative adults with no recently reported acute infections or vaccinations. Every donor was a Caucasian adult living in Nashville, Tennessee, USA. For unsorted samples, 75 million to 90 million PBMCs were counted, and genomic DNA was extracted using the QIAamp DNA Blood Mini kit. Blood was collected by leukapheresis, and PBMCs were isolated by Ficoll-Histopaque density gradient centrifugation and then cryopreserved in liquid nitrogen vapor phase. Using the deep immunoSEQ assay, TCR CDR3 regions were amplified from genomic DNA by multiplex PCR. Genomic DNA extracted from each cell subset was distributed evenly over all wells of several immunoSEQ 96-well plates, and each plate served as one replicate. For unsorted PBMC, 300 ng of genomic DNA, equivalent to about 30,000 T cell genomes, went into each replicate PCR. Ten immunoSEQ deep assay plates were used to sequence unsorted PBMC genomic DNA. The purified libraries were quantified using a Qubit 3.0 fluorometer, sized with a Bioanalyzer 2100, and then quantified again using the KAPA Library Quantification kit. Every immunoSEQ 96-well plate was sequenced on a separate single-read 150-cycle Illumina NextSeq 550 flow cell. The paper's data handling went like this. The immunoSEQ output contained only junctional sequences without quality scores, so filtering could not match that applied to full-length reads. Sequences were annotated with PyIR, a Python wrapper for IgBLAST v1.9, using IMGT germline references to assign V/J genes and CDR3. Reads were filtered out if the reads had weak V/J assignments (E-value above 1e-6), no CDR3, stop codons, out-of-frame junctions, or ambiguous translated residues. A V3J clonotype was defined by an identical inferred V gene, J gene, and CDR3 amino acid sequence. The percentage overlap between two repertoires was calculated by dividing the number of shared unique clonotypes by the size of the smaller repertoire. Richness of each repertoire was evaluated using RTK rarefaction, the Chao1 estimator, and Recon v2.1 estimates of unobserved clonotypes. TCRdb mirrors the immuneACCESS table, restricted to in-frame sequences. Some clones are absent from its copies; in checked studies, under half trace to an unresolved V gene, and the reason for the others is unknown. Clone size and V and J calls were adopted from that table, with D and trimming inferred from the DNA. The sample records some 500,000 clones, 65% to 80% of which are singletons. The top ten hold approximately 12% of the sample.

With regard to this clone: Its target antigen remains unknown. Base qualities are not recorded, but no much larger clone differs from it by a single base.

The chain is made from TRBV5-1 and TRBJ1-3; the D region possibly corresponds to TRBD1 (6 bases align). Sample: PBMCs. The receptor's source is a woman aged 35 to 49 in good health. Some clones in this sample may be carry-over from other donors' samples. DNA sequence: TGCGCCAGCAGGATGAGGGGGGGCGCGATATCTGGAAACACCATATATTTT. Its translation reads: CASRMRGGAISGNTIYF.